This T cell receptor beta chain was obtained from a study of blood T cell repertoires in COVID-19. In the study overall: COVID-19 samples collected from the United States, Italy and Spain covered acute and convalescent phases.

How the authors handled the data: Reference gene primer amplification in the assay estimated nucleated cell counts. TCRdb's table, derived via immunoSEQ multiplex PCR, lists solely in-frame clones and lacks some. Clone size and V and J calls were adopted from that table, with D and trimming inferred from the DNA. The table lists about 23,000 clones, 90% to 95% of them singletons, with 4% to 4.5% in the top ten. Sequencing was done on a sample of peripheral blood. This receptor was obtained from a woman aged 50 to 65 with active COVID-19.

CDR3 sequence: CASSARGAGANVLTF. The CDR3 nucleotides read TGTGCCAGTAGTGCCCGCGGGGCCGGGGCCAACGTCCTGACTTTC. This chain joins TRBV19 and TRBJ2-6; D is possibly TRBD2 (6 bases). Deletions cut 5 bases from V and 4 bases from J, with 12 bases between. Germline V gene sequence: CDR1 LNHDA, CDR2 SQIVND (reference sequence). This CDR3 region has 15 residues.